The clone carrying this T cell receptor beta chain was seen repeatedly, ten times or more. Its specificity is not known. These data originate in a study of T-cell reconstitution after alpha-beta-depleted transplantation in children. For TCRbeta, the library was prepared with unique molecular identifiers. TCRdb re-called the PCR reads through MiXCR, storing one row per CDR3 protein. The sample lists 700,000 or so distinct CDR3 sequences; roughly 13% were seen once. General observations from the study: Alpha-beta T cells about two months after transplant reportedly derived from several hundred expanded graft clones. T cells produced anew were the main source of T-cell counts and diversity one year after transplant. Some patients owed their high day-60 TCRbeta diversity to surviving recipient T cells and thymic progenitors.

The germline V gene has CDR1 MNHNS and CDR2 SASEGT. V was shortened by 7 bases and J by 7 bases, with 14 bases between the two germline ends. This CDR3 is built from 13 residues. This sequence originates from a girl aged 2-10 years with congenital amegakaryocytic thrombocytopenia, due to receive a stem cell transplant. The chain joins TRBV6-1 to TRBJ2-1, with D perhaps matching TRBD2 (6 bases). Sequenced material: PBMCs, taken before TCRalphabeta/CD19-depleted stem cell transplant. The DNA for the CDR3 is TGTGCCAGCACCCGAGGGAGGTCGAATGAGCAGTTCTTC. Its protein product is CASTRGRSNEQFF.